This passage covers 8 T cell receptor beta chains from one sample sequenced in a study of PD-1 blockade in classical Hodgkin lymphoma. In every patient, relapse followed autologous stem cell transplantation, while exposure to brentuximab vedotin differed. The data were produced by immunoSEQ multiplex PCR, yet TCRdb's version contains in-frame clones alone and is incomplete. This sample carries about 30,000 clones, about 78% of them seen once, and the ten largest clones take around 35%. Source: peripheral blood mononuclear cells (PBMCs), taken before the second cycle of nivolumab. The receptor source for this set is a human donor with classical Hodgkin lymphoma.

The V gene is TRBV6-6, the J gene TRBJ2-7; 8 nucleotides agree with TRBD1. Germline V lookup: CDR1 MNHNY, CDR2 SVGAGI (reference sequence). CDR3 length equals 14 residues. V shed 2 bases and J 7 bases; nucleotides not matched to a gene: 7. The CDR3 sequence: CASSYGQGYGEQYF. Written as DNA, the CDR3 is TGTGCCAGCAGTTACGGACAGGGATACGGGGAGCAGTACTTC.

The chain links TRBV5-6 to TRBJ2-7; D gene ambiguous. The ends were cut back, 4 bases at V and 3 bases at J, with 8 bases in the middle. CDR3 length: 12 residues. CDR1 SGHDT and CDR2 YYEEEE come from the germline V gene. As DNA, the CDR3 is TGTGCCAGCAGCCGGGCCTTCTACGAGCAGTACTTC. It yields the protein CASSRAFYEQYF.

The V and J genes are TRBV6-1 and TRBJ1-1, with D maybe TRBD1 (5 bases). Deletions cut 7 bases from V and 0 bases from J, with 12 bases between. Germline V gene data show CDR1 as MNHNS and CDR2 as SASEGT. This CDR3 contains 14 residues. For the CDR3, the DNA is TGTGCCAGCACCTCAGACAGCTTGAACACTGAAGCTTTCTTT. Translation gives CASTSDSLNTEAFF.

This clone was observed a single time. The genes are TRBV18 and TRBJ2-1; TRBD1 aligns across 8 bases. The CDR3 runs to 15 residues. CDR1 and CDR2 (germline): KGHSH, LQKENI. V lost 9 bases, J lost 2 bases, and 9 bases stayed unmatched. Here the CDR3 DNA reads TGTGCCAGTCGACAGGGGCAGCAAACCTACAATGAGCAGTTCTTC. Translating gives CASRQGQQTYNEQFF.

The genes are TRBV9 and TRBJ2-4; no clear D. Trimming pared 4 bases from V and 8 bases from J, leaving 10 bases between. The length of the CDR3 is 12 residues. CDR1 and CDR2 from the germline V gene are SGDLS and YYNGEE. CDR3 region: CASSPGWDIQYF. Written as DNA, the CDR3 is TGTGCCAGCAGCCCCGGTTGGGACATTCAGTACTTC.

This clone was seen a single time. The V gene is TRBV7-2, the J gene TRBJ1-3, with D hard to call. Germline V gives CDR1 SGHTA, CDR2 FQGNSA. The CDR3 is made up of 15 amino acids. Trimming cost V 0 bases and J 0 bases, with 6 bases left between them. DNA for the CDR3: TGTGCCAGCAGCTTAGCGCTTAGCTCTGGAAACACCATATATTTT. Translated: CASSLALSSGNTIYF. Looking up the rest from reference TRBV7-2 and TRBJ1-3 gives the full variable domain: GAGVSQSPSNKVTEKGKDVELRCDPISGHTALYWYRQSLGQGLEFLIYFQGNSAPDKSGLPSDRFSAERTGGSVSTLTIQRTQQEDSAVYLCASSLALSSGNTIYFGEGSWLTVV.

The V and J genes are TRBV12-5 and TRBJ1-1; perhaps TRBD1 as D (5 bases). There are 14 residues in the CDR3. The V end was cut by 5 bases, the J end by 5 bases, with 15 bases between. The germline V gene has CDR1 LGHNT and CDR2 FRNRAP. CDR3 protein: CASGLRVGGTEAFF. CDR3 nucleotide sequence: TGTGCTAGTGGTCTAAGGGTCGGGGGAACTGAAGCTTTCTTT.

The J gene is TRBJ1-5, the V gene TRBV4-2; D call uncertain. The CDR3 sequence is 18 residues long. V was pared by 0 bases and J by 0 bases, with 15 bases between. Germline assignment: CDR1 LGHNA and CDR2 YNFKEQ. The CDR3 coding sequence is TGTGCCAGCAGCCAAGATATCCGGGCCCTTAATAGCAATCAGCCCCAGCATTTT. Translating gives CASSQDIRALNSNQPQHF.